This T cell receptor (beta chain) was sequenced during a study of control samples from healthy donors and cancer patients. In its sample, this clone was seen a few times. CDR3 size: 15 residues. J gave up 4 bases and V 0 bases, and 0 bases lay outside the gene matches. Germline assignment: CDR1 KGHSH and CDR2 LQKENI. TCRdb's copy holds only in-frame clones and misses some; the assay was immunoSEQ multiplex PCR. The sample lists some 130,000 clones, about 90% occurring once. The chain is built from TRBV18 and TRBJ2-5; the match to TRBD2 covers 12 bases. The receptor was derived from a man aged 50 or older with head and neck cancer. The sequenced sample was PBMCs. CDR3 amino acids: CASSPPGLAGETQYF. DNA for the CDR3: TGTGCCAGCTCACCACCGGGACTAGCGGGAGAGACCCAGTACTTC.